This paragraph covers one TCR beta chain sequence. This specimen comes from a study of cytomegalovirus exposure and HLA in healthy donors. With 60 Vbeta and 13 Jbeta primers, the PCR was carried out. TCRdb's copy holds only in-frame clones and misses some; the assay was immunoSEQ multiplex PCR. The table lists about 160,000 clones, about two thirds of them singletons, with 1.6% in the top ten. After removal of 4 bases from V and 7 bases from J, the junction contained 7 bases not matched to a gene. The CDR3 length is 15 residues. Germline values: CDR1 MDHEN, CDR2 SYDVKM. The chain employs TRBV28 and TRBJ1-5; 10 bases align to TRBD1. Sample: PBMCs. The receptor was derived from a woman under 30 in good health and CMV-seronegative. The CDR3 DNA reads TGTGCCAGCAGTTGGCGGGACAGGGGCCGACAGCCCCAGCATTTT. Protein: CASSWRDRGRQPQHF.